This TCR beta chain was recorded in a study of long-term antiretroviral therapy in people with HIV. Losses at the gene ends were 3 bases for V and 4 bases for J; bases not matched to a gene: 11. Germline lookup yields CDR1 LNHDA and CDR2 SQIVND (reference sequence). The CDR3 is made up of 17 amino acids. At minimum, one pre-ART and two post-ART PBMC samples were obtained from each donor. The assay used was immunoSEQ (version v3.0), run at survey level. Profiling relied on immunoSEQ multiplex PCR, and the TCRdb table lists in-frame clones only, not all of them. The sample holds 20,000 to 25,000 clones, roughly 85% seen once. Concerning this clone itself: Antigen specificity is unknown.

Study observations and caveats: In samples taken after ART, diversity increased but remained below transplant donor control levels. Repertoire composition at all time points was dominated by clones that had expanded before ART. For ART adherence, viral resistance and therapy changes, no data were available.

The V gene is TRBV19, the J gene TRBJ2-1, with TRBD2 identical over 8 bases. Sequenced here: unsorted PBMCs, sampled 4.1 years after starting antiretroviral therapy. The receptor was derived from a woman in her forties with HIV. The CDR3: CASSIVPTSGPYNEQFF. The CDR3 DNA follows: TGTGCCAGTAGTATCGTCCCCACTAGCGGACCATACAATGAGCAGTTCTTC. The variable domain in full, completed from reference TRBV19 and TRBJ2-1, reads DGGITQSPKYLFRKEGQNVTLSCEQNLNHDAMYWYRQDPGQGLRLIYYSQIVNDFQKGDIAEGYSVSREKKESFPLTVTSAQKNPTAFYLCASSIVPTSGPYNEQFFGPGTRLTVL.